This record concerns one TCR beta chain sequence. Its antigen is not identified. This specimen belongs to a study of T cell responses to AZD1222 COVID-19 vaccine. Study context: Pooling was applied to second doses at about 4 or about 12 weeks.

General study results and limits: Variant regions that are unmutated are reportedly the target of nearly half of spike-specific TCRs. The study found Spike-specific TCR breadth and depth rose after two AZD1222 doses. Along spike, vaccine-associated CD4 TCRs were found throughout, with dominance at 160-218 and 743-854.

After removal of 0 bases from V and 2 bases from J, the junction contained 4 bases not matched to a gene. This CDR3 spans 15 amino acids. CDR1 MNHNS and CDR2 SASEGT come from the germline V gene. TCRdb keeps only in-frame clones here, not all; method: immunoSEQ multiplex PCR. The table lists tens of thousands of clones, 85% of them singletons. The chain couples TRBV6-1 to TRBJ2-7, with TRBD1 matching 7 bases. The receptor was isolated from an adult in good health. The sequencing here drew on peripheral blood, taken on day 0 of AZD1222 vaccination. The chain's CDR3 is CASSEAGQSTYEQYF. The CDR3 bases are TGTGCCAGCAGTGAAGCGGGACAGTCTACCTACGAGCAGTACTTC.